This is a list of T cell receptor beta chains from one sample in a study of cytomegalovirus exposure and HLA in healthy donors. Clones were read by immunoSEQ multiplex PCR, and TCRdb kept only the in-frame ones, dropping some. The sample records 55,000 to 80,000 clones, approximately 95% being singletons. Sequenced sample: PBMCs. The receptors stem from a woman aged 18-29 years in good health and CMV-seropositive. Each CDR3 is given with its conserved first and last residue. D genes are given only for firm matches. Expanded clones are given a class, and other clones once, few, many or no size at all.

clone size: .
J gene: TRBJ2-1
D gene: .
V gene: TRBV6-4
CDR3 DNA: TGTGCCAGCAGTGCTGAACAGGGCCTATACAATGAGCAGTTCTTC
CDR3 protein: CASSAEQGLYNEQFF

clone size: .
J gene: TRBJ1-2
D gene: TRBD1
V gene: TRBV10-1
CDR3 DNA: TGCGCCAGCAGCAAAAACAGGGGGCAGATGATAGCTAACTATGGCTACACCTTC
CDR3 protein: CASSKNRGQMIANYGYTF

clone size: .
J gene: TRBJ2-7
D gene: .
V gene: TRBV11-2
CDR3 DNA: TGTGCCAGCAGTCTCATGCCCGCAGGGAACTACGAGCAGTACTTC
CDR3 protein: CASSLMPAGNYEQYF

clone size: .
J gene: TRBJ2-3
D gene: TRBD2
V gene: TRBV7-9
CDR3 DNA: TGTGCCAGCAGCTTTACCGCGGGGGGGGCAACAGATACGCAGTATTTT
CDR3 protein: CASSFTAGGATDTQYF

clone size: once
J gene: TRBJ2-7
D gene: TRBD2
V gene: TRBV30
CDR3 DNA: TGTGCCTGGCGTGCGTTAGCGGGCGAGCAGTACTTC
CDR3 protein: CAWRALAGEQYF

clone size: .
J gene: TRBJ2-7
D gene: TRBD2
V gene: TRBV28
CDR3 DNA: TGTGCCAGCAGTTTAGGTCTAGCGGGGACTTACGAGCAGTACTTC
CDR3 protein: CASSLGLAGTYEQYF

clone size: .
J gene: TRBJ2-3
D gene: .
V gene: TRBV10-1
CDR3 DNA: TGCGCCAGCAGTGACACCCGAAAGAGGTTTAGTAGCACAGATACGCAGTATTTT
CDR3 protein: CASSDTRKRFSSTDTQYF

clone size: .
J gene: TRBJ2-1
D gene: TRBD1
V gene: TRBV18
CDR3 DNA: TGTGCCAGCTCATGGGGACAGGGGGCTTTGAATGAGCAGTTCTTC
CDR3 protein: CASSWGQGALNEQFF

clone size: .
J gene: TRBJ1-5
D gene: TRBD1
V gene: TRBV7-2
CDR3 DNA: TGTGCCAGCAGCTTAGTAAGGGCAGGGGGGCAGCCCCAGCATTTT
CDR3 protein: CASSLVRAGGQPQHF

clone size: .
J gene: TRBJ1-3
D gene: TRBD1
V gene: TRBV6-1
CDR3 DNA: TGTGCCAGCAGTGCACAGCTACAGGGGTCTGGAAACACCATATATTTT
CDR3 protein: CASSAQLQGSGNTIYF

clone size: .
J gene: TRBJ1-4
D gene: TRBD1
V gene: TRBV6-8
CDR3 DNA: TGTGCCAGCGGTCTAGATAGACAGGGGAAGGTTGGAAAACTGTTTTTT
CDR3 protein: CASGLDRQGKVGKLFF

clone size: .
J gene: TRBJ2-7
D gene: TRBD1
V gene: TRBV11-2
CDR3 DNA: TGTGCCAGCACTAATACCGGGACAGGGTTATACGAGCAGTACTTC
CDR3 protein: CASTNTGTGLYEQYF

clone size: .
J gene: TRBJ2-7
D gene: TRBD2
V gene: TRBV6-5
CDR3 DNA: TGTGCCAGCACCACGGGGGGGGCCTACGAGCAGTACTTC
CDR3 protein: CASTTGGAYEQYF

clone size: .
J gene: TRBJ1-1
D gene: TRBD1
V gene: TRBV6-1
CDR3 DNA: TGTGCCAGCAGTGACCGGGACAGGCCACTGAAAGCTTTCTTT
CDR3 protein: CASSDRDRPLKAFF

clone size: .
J gene: TRBJ1-4
D gene: .
V gene: TRBV11-2
CDR3 DNA: TGTGCCAGCAGCTTAGATATTTCAGGTGTTAGTGAAAAACTGTTTTTT
CDR3 protein: CASSLDISGVSEKLFF

clone size: .
J gene: TRBJ2-7
D gene: .
V gene: TRBV7-9
CDR3 DNA: TGTGCCAGCAGCCCACCGACAGGATCCTACGAGCAGTACTTC
CDR3 protein: CASSPPTGSYEQYF

clone size: .
J gene: TRBJ1-1
D gene: .
V gene: TRBV27
CDR3 DNA: TGTGCCAGCAGGAGAAACGCTGAAGCTTTCTTT
CDR3 protein: CASRRNAEAFF

clone size: .
J gene: TRBJ1-5
D gene: .
V gene: TRBV19
CDR3 DNA: TGTGCCAGTAGTGCCCTGCGGGGGGGCAATCAGCCCCAGCATTTT
CDR3 protein: CASSALRGGNQPQHF

clone size: .
J gene: TRBJ2-3
D gene: TRBD2
V gene: TRBV7-9
CDR3 DNA: TGTGCCAGCAGCCGGGGACTAGCGGGGGGGATTACGCAGTATTTT
CDR3 protein: CASSRGLAGGITQYF

clone size: .
J gene: TRBJ1-5
D gene: .
V gene: TRBV28
CDR3 DNA: TGTGCCAGCAGTTTGGCCGGGGGAAGCAATCAGCCCCAGCATTTT
CDR3 protein: CASSLAGGSNQPQHF

clone size: .
J gene: TRBJ2-5
D gene: .
V gene: TRBV5-4
CDR3 DNA: TGTGCCACTTCCCTGCCAGGAGAGACCCAGTACTTC
CDR3 protein: CATSLPGETQYF

clone size: .
J gene: TRBJ1-5
D gene: .
V gene: TRBV19
CDR3 DNA: TGTGCCAGTAGTAGGCTGGGGGAGGGACAGCCCCAGCATTTT
CDR3 protein: CASSRLGEGQPQHF

clone size: .
J gene: TRBJ2-7
D gene: TRBD1
V gene: TRBV4-1
CDR3 DNA: TGCGCCAGCAGCCAAGAAGTAGCCAGGGGGCTACCATACGAGCAGTACTTC
CDR3 protein: CASSQEVARGLPYEQYF

clone size: .
J gene: TRBJ2-5
D gene: .
V gene: TRBV7-9
CDR3 DNA: TGTGCCAGCAGCTTCCCTACAAGTGGCGGACAAGAGACCCAGTACTTC
CDR3 protein: CASSFPTSGGQETQYF

clone size: .
J gene: TRBJ1-3
D gene: .
V gene: TRBV19
CDR3 DNA: TGTGCCAGTCAACATGAACCTTCTGGAAACACCATATATTTT
CDR3 protein: CASQHEPSGNTIYF

clone size: .
J gene: TRBJ1-1
D gene: .
V gene: TRBV6-5
CDR3 DNA: TGTGCCAGCAGTTACGGGGTAGGGGGGAACACTGAAGCTTTCTTT
CDR3 protein: CASSYGVGGNTEAFF

clone size: once
J gene: TRBJ2-6
D gene: .
V gene: TRBV7-3
CDR3 DNA: TGTGCCAGCAGCTTAGAAGGGGCTGGGGCCAACGTCCTGACTTTC
CDR3 protein: CASSLEGAGANVLTF

clone size: .
J gene: TRBJ2-6
D gene: TRBD1
V gene: TRBV19
CDR3 DNA: TGTGCCAGTAGTCGTACAGGGGGTTCTTCTGGAGCCAACGTCCTGACTTTC
CDR3 protein: CASSRTGGSSGANVLTF

clone size: .
J gene: TRBJ2-5
D gene: .
V gene: TRBV21-1
CDR3 DNA: TGTGCCAGCAGCAAAGTTTCCCCACCTAGCGGGATCGGCACCCAGTACTTC
CDR3 protein: CASSKVSPPSGIGTQYF

clone size: .
J gene: TRBJ1-1
D gene: TRBD1
V gene: TRBV7-2
CDR3 DNA: TGTGCCAGCAGCCACAGGGACAGCCGACACTTT
CDR3 protein: CASSHRDSRHF

clone size: once
J gene: TRBJ1-1
D gene: .
V gene: TRBV18
CDR3 DNA: TGTGCCAGCTCACCAGGCGGGGGGGTAAACACTGAAGCTTTCTTT
CDR3 protein: CASSPGGGVNTEAFF

clone size: .
J gene: TRBJ2-5
D gene: .
V gene: TRBV28
CDR3 DNA: TGTGCCAGCAGCTCTTCGGACAGAGAGACCCAGTACTTC
CDR3 protein: CASSSSDRETQYF

clone size: .
J gene: TRBJ2-3
D gene: .
V gene: TRBV11-3
CDR3 DNA: TGTGCCAGCAGCTTAGAGTCGGATACGCAGTATTTT
CDR3 protein: CASSLESDTQYF

clone size: .
J gene: TRBJ1-1
D gene: .
V gene: TRBV23-1
CDR3 DNA: TGCGCCAGCAGTCGAGGGGGCACTGAAGCTTTCTTT
CDR3 protein: CASSRGGTEAFF

clone size: .
J gene: TRBJ2-2
D gene: .
V gene: TRBV5-6
CDR3 DNA: TGTGCCAGCAGCTTCCAGGGGAACACCGGGGAGCTGTTTTTT
CDR3 protein: CASSFQGNTGELFF

clone size: .
J gene: TRBJ2-1
D gene: .
V gene: TRBV11-1
CDR3 DNA: TGTGCCAGCAGCACCGGGACACAGGGACGGGATGAGCAGTTCTTC
CDR3 protein: CASSTGTQGRDEQFF

clone size: .
J gene: TRBJ2-1
D gene: TRBD2
V gene: TRBV14
CDR3 DNA: TGTGCCAGCAGTCCCCTAGCGGGAGTAGGGAGTGAGCAGTTCTTC
CDR3 protein: CASSPLAGVGSEQFF

clone size: .
J gene: TRBJ2-3
D gene: TRBD2
V gene: TRBV9
CDR3 DNA: TGTGCCAGCAGCGGGACTAGCGGCACAGATACGCAGTATTTT
CDR3 protein: CASSGTSGTDTQYF

clone size: .
J gene: TRBJ1-3
D gene: .
V gene: TRBV19
CDR3 DNA: TGTGCCAGTAGTATCCCAGGCACGGGGGCTGGAAACACCATATATTTT
CDR3 protein: CASSIPGTGAGNTIYF

clone size: .
J gene: TRBJ2-7
D gene: .
V gene: TRBV5-4
CDR3 DNA: TGTGCCAGCAGCATCACCGGGGCCTACGAGCAGTACTTC
CDR3 protein: CASSITGAYEQYF

clone size: .
J gene: TRBJ1-5
D gene: .
V gene: TRBV19
CDR3 DNA: TGTGCCAGTAGTCCATCAGGGGTTAGGAGCAATCAGCCCCAGCATTTT
CDR3 protein: CASSPSGVRSNQPQHF

clone size: once
J gene: TRBJ1-4
D gene: .
V gene: TRBV9
CDR3 DNA: TGTGCCAGCAGCGCGGCCGGAGCAACTAATGAAAAACTGTTTTTT
CDR3 protein: CASSAAGATNEKLFF

clone size: .
J gene: TRBJ1-1
D gene: .
V gene: TRBV2
CDR3 DNA: TGTGCCAGCAGTGATTCCCAGGGCGGTAACACTGAAGCTTTCTTT
CDR3 protein: CASSDSQGGNTEAFF

clone size: .
J gene: TRBJ2-1
D gene: TRBD2
V gene: TRBV19
CDR3 DNA: TGTGCCAGTAGTATAGGTTCCTTTGCGGGAGTAGGCTTCTACAATGAGCAGTTCTTC
CDR3 protein: CASSIGSFAGVGFYNEQFF

clone size: .
J gene: TRBJ2-7
D gene: TRBD1
V gene: TRBV5-1
CDR3 DNA: TGCGCCAGCAGCCAGCGGACAGGGGGCGACTACGAGCAGTACTTC
CDR3 protein: CASSQRTGGDYEQYF

clone size: .
J gene: TRBJ2-7
D gene: .
V gene: TRBV30
CDR3 DNA: TGTGCCTGGAGCGAGGACTCGCTCTACGAGCAGTACTTC
CDR3 protein: CAWSEDSLYEQYF